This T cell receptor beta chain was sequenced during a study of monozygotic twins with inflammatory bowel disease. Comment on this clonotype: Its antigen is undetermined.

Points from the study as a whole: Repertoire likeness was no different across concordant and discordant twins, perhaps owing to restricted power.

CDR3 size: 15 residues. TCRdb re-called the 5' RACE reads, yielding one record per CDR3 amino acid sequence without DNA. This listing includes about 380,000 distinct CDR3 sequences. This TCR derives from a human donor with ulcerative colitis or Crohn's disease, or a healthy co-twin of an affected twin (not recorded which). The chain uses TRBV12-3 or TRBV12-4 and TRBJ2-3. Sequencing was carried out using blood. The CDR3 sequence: CASSLAVVGTDTQYF.